These T cell receptor beta chains were read from a single sample in a study of blood T cell repertoires in COVID-19. The repertoire was sequenced with immunoSEQ multiplex PCR; TCRdb's copy has only in-frame clones and lacks some. This sample carries over 350,000 clones, 80% to 90% of them seen once, and the ten largest clones take 1.4%. Sequencing was performed on peripheral blood. Every receptor here comes from a woman aged 30 to 39 with active or convalescent COVID-19. CDR3s include the opening cysteine and the closing phenylalanine or tryptophan. Fields, in order: clone size, V gene, D gene, J gene, CDR3 DNA, CDR3 protein. The D gene is left open where the match is weak. Not all rows give a size; the values are once, few, many and, for expanded clones, a class.

>once|TRBV2|.|TRBJ1-1
TGTGCCAGCACCAGGACAGAGGGGACTGAAGCTTTCTTT
CASTRTEGTEAFF
>.|TRBV9|TRBD2|TRBJ2-5
TGTGCCAGCAGCGTAGATGCGGGGGGCCAAGAGACCCAGTACTTC
CASSVDAGGQETQYF
>few|TRBV6-4|TRBD2|TRBJ2-3
TGTGCCAGCAGTGTCACTAGCGGGAGCACAGATACGCAGTATTTT
CASSVTSGSTDTQYF
>few|TRBV6-1|.|TRBJ1-1
TGTGCCAGCAGTGATCGGGAGAACACTGAAGCTTTCTTT
CASSDRENTEAFF
>.|TRBV19|.|TRBJ2-1
TGTGCCAGTAGTTTCGCGGTATCCTACAATGAGCAGTTCTTC
CASSFAVSYNEQFF
>.|TRBV7-9|.|TRBJ2-5
TGTGCCAGCAGCTTACAACAGGGCACCGGGGAGACCCAGTACTTC
CASSLQQGTGETQYF
>.|TRBV12-3/TRBV12-4|.|TRBJ1-2
TGTGCCACCACGGGGGGGCCTGTCTATGGCTACACCTTC
CATTGGPVYGYTF
>.|TRBV6-5|.|TRBJ1-6
TGTGCCAGCAGGGTCTTGGGACAATCACCCCTCCACTTT
CASRVLGQSPLHF
>.|TRBV7-9|.|TRBJ2-5
TGTGCCAGCAGCTCTCAAGAGACCCAGTACTTC
CASSSQETQYF
>once|TRBV5-8|.|TRBJ1-4
TGTGCCAGCAGCTCCGCCAGGGGTGTCACTAATGAAAAACTGTTTTTT
CASSSARGVTNEKLFF
>.|TRBV7-2|.|TRBJ1-5
TGTGCCAGCAGCCCCCACAGGGTGGATCAGCCCCAGCATTTT
CASSPHRVDQPQHF
>.|TRBV20-1|TRBD1|TRBJ1-1
TGCAGTGTCTCTACAGGGGGGGAAGCTTTCTTT
CSVSTGGEAFF
>.|TRBV3-1/TRBV3-2|.|TRBJ2-7
TGTGCCAGCAGCCAACTCTTGTCCGGGACACACTCCTACGAGCAGTACTTC
CASSQLLSGTHSYEQYF
>once|TRBV6-4|TRBD2|TRBJ2-1
TGTGCCAGCAGCCTCACCGGGACTAGCAGCTACAATGAGCAGTTCTTC
CASSLTGTSSYNEQFF
>few|TRBV7-8|TRBD1|TRBJ2-2
TGTGCCAGCAGGCTAGACAGGGCAGTCCACGGGGAGCTGTTTTTT
CASRLDRAVHGELFF
>.|TRBV29-1|.|TRBJ1-1
TGCAGCGTTGTGGGGCTCCTTGAAGCTTTCTTT
CSVVGLLEAFF
>.|TRBV5-6|TRBD1|TRBJ1-1
TGTGCCAGCAGCTTCTTCTCGACAGGGGTCTCTGAAGCTTTCTTT
CASSFFSTGVSEAFF
>.|TRBV5-5|TRBD1|TRBJ2-7
TGTGCCAGCAGCCGGGGACAGGGGGCGTCTTACGAGCAGTACTTC
CASSRGQGASYEQYF
>.|TRBV4-1|TRBD1|TRBJ1-2
TGCGCCAGCAGCCAAGGATCCGGGACAGACGCAACGGGCTACACCTTC
CASSQGSGTDATGYTF
>.|TRBV5-6|.|TRBJ2-1
TGTGCCAGCAGCTTGACGCGGCCCGGGTTCCCCCACGATGAGCAGTTCTTC
CASSLTRPGFPHDEQFF
>.|TRBV27|.|TRBJ1-5
TGTGCCAGCAGTTTAGCTAGTAGCAATCAGCCCCAGCATTTT
CASSLASSNQPQHF
>.|TRBV10-2|.|TRBJ1-1
TGCGCCAGCAGGGGGACATTGAACACTGAAGCTTTCTTT
CASRGTLNTEAFF
>once|TRBV19|.|TRBJ1-2
TGTGCCAGTAGTGCAGAAGGGGAAGGCTATGGCTACACCTTC
CASSAEGEGYGYTF
>.|TRBV19|.|TRBJ2-2
TGTGCCAGTACCCCCAGGGCCGGGGAGCTGTTTTTT
CASTPRAGELFF
>.|TRBV18|.|TRBJ1-1
TGTGCCAGCTCCCTTGGGAGGGAAGGGACGAACACTGAAGCTTTCTTT
CASSLGREGTNTEAFF
>.|TRBV5-1|.|TRBJ1-1
TGCGCCAGCAGCCCAGAGGGGCAGGGGGAAGCTTTCTTT
CASSPEGQGEAFF
>.|TRBV4-1|.|TRBJ2-3
TGCGCCAGCAGCCAAGACGTAGGGGCTAGCACAGATACGCAGTATTTT
CASSQDVGASTDTQYF
>.|TRBV4-1|TRBD2|TRBJ2-1
TGCGCCAGCAGCCTAACCCGTAGCGGGATAATGGATGAGCAGTTCTTC
CASSLTRSGIMDEQFF
>.|TRBV5-1|TRBD1|TRBJ1-1
TGCGCCAGCAGCAAAGGACAGGGAAACACTGAAGCTTTCTTT
CASSKGQGNTEAFF
>.|TRBV3-1/TRBV3-2|TRBD2|TRBJ2-1
TGTGCCAGCAGCCCCGGACTAGCGGGTTCCTCCTACAATGAGCAGTTCTTC
CASSPGLAGSSYNEQFF
>.|TRBV18|.|TRBJ1-4
TGTGCCAGCTCATCCACAGGGTCCACTAATGAAAAACTGTTTTTT
CASSSTGSTNEKLFF
>once|TRBV6-6|.|TRBJ1-2
TGTGCCAGCAGTTACTCGGTGGCGGGGACTAACTATGGCTACACCTTC
CASSYSVAGTNYGYTF
>few|TRBV4-1|.|TRBJ1-4
TGCGCCAGCAGCCAAGATAGTGCAACTAATGAAAAACTGTTTTTT
CASSQDSATNEKLFF
>.|TRBV11-2|TRBD1|TRBJ1-1
TGTGCCAGCAGCTGGGACAGGGGAAACACTGAAGCTTTCTTT
CASSWDRGNTEAFF
>.|TRBV19|.|TRBJ1-1
TGTGCCAGTAGGTCTTCAGCGGCTACTGAAGCTTTCTTT
CASRSSAATEAFF
>few|TRBV3-1/TRBV3-2|.|TRBJ1-3
TGTGCCAGCAGCCACAGGGGACCCCTGAGGGGAAACACCATATATTTT
CASSHRGPLRGNTIYF
>.|TRBV11-2|TRBD2|TRBJ2-3
TGTGCCAGCAGCTTAGGATCGGGAGGGCCAGATACGCAGTATTTT
CASSLGSGGPDTQYF
>.|TRBV7-9|.|TRBJ2-3
TGTGCCAGCAGCCCAGTCGGGGCGGGGGCTGCCACAGATACGCAGTATTTT
CASSPVGAGAATDTQYF
>.|TRBV10-3|.|TRBJ2-5
TGTGCCATCAGTGAACAGCCTCAAGAGACCCAGTACTTC
CAISEQPQETQYF
>.|TRBV2|.|TRBJ1-1
TGTGCCAGCAGTGAAAACGGCGGGACGAACACTGAAGCTTTCTTT
CASSENGGTNTEAFF
>.|TRBV30|TRBD2|TRBJ2-1
TGTGCCTGGAGTTCCGGGACTAGCGGGAGTATTCATGAGCAGTTCTTC
CAWSSGTSGSIHEQFF
>.|TRBV27|.|TRBJ1-2
TGTGCCAGCAGTTTATCGTATGAACAGGGTGTAGCCTATGGCTACACCTTC
CASSLSYEQGVAYGYTF
>.|TRBV5-1|.|TRBJ1-1
TGCGCCAGCAGCTCCCAAGGACAGTTGAACACTGAAGCTTTCTTT
CASSSQGQLNTEAFF
>.|TRBV7-6|TRBD1|TRBJ1-5
TGTGCCAGCAGCCCCGGACAGGGGGGGAATCAGCCCCAGCATTTT
CASSPGQGGNQPQHF
>few|TRBV27|TRBD1|TRBJ2-7
TGTGCCAGCAGTTTAGTACAGGGGGGCGAGCAGTACTTC
CASSLVQGGEQYF
>.|TRBV29-1|TRBD1|TRBJ2-3
TGCAGCGTCACAGGGGGAGATACGCAGTATTTT
CSVTGGDTQYF
>.|TRBV6-5|TRBD2|TRBJ2-7
TGTGCCAGCAGTCCCCGTCAGGCGGGAGGGCGCGAGCAGTACTTC
CASSPRQAGGREQYF
>.|TRBV19|TRBD2|TRBJ2-5
TGTGCCAGTAGTATCTGGTGGAGAGCGGGGGGTTTCCAAGAGACCCAGTACTTC
CASSIWWRAGGFQETQYF
>.|TRBV7-2|TRBD1|TRBJ1-2
TGTGCCAGCAGCCCGACAGGGGGTTCTGGCTACACCTTC
CASSPTGGSGYTF
>.|TRBV5-1|.|TRBJ2-1
TGCGCCAGCAGCCCGACGGAGACAGGGAGGAAGTTCTTC
CASSPTETGRKFF
>.|TRBV5-1|TRBD1|TRBJ1-5
TGCGCCAGCAGCTCTACAGGGGGCGAGGGGCCCCAGCATTTT
CASSSTGGEGPQHF
>.|TRBV6-4|TRBD2|TRBJ2-1
TGTGCCAGCAGTGTACTAGCGGGGGGAAATGAGCAGTTCTTC
CASSVLAGGNEQFF
>.|TRBV14|TRBD1|TRBJ1-2
TGTGCCAGCAGCCGCACGGACAGGGGTCCCGTTTATGGCTACACCTTC
CASSRTDRGPVYGYTF
>.|TRBV18|.|TRBJ1-3
TGTGCCAGCTCAGAGAGGGACTCTGGAAACACCATATATTTT
CASSERDSGNTIYF
>.|TRBV27|.|TRBJ1-2
TGTGCCAGCAGGGCCAGGGGCCACTATGGCTACACCTTC
CASRARGHYGYTF